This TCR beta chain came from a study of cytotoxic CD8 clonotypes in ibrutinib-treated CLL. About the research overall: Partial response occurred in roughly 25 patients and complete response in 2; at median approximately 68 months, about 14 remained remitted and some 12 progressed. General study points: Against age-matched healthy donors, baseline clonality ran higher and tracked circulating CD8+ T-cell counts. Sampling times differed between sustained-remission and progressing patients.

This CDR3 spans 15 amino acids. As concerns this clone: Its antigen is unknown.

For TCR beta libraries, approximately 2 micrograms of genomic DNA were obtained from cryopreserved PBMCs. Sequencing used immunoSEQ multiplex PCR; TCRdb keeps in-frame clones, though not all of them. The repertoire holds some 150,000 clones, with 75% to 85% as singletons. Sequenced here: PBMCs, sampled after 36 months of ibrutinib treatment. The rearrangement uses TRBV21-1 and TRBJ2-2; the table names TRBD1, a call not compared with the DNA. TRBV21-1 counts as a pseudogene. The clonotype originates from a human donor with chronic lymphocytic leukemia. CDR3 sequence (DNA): TGTGCCAGCAGCAAAGGCGGGACAGCCACCGGGGAGCTGTTTTTT. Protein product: CASSKGGTATGELFF.